The source of this TCR beta chain is a study of a mutant IDH1 vaccine in newly diagnosed glioma. The wider study: Following radiotherapy alone, or alongside temozolomide cycles, vaccination was started after an interval of 4-6 weeks. Sex among treated patients split roughly 60% male, roughly 40% female; mean age was about 43 years.

Time point here: week 11, during vaccination. Every vaccine dose comprised 300 ug of mutant IDH1 20-mer peptide plus topical imiquimod. This clone was counted between two and nine times. Its antigen remains unidentified. The CDR3 length is 17 residues. Germline CDR1 reads SGDLS; CDR2 reads YYNGEE. V was clipped by 1 base and J by 7 bases; unmatched bases: 12. Repertoires were generated with immunoSEQ multiplex PCR, while TCRdb's copy carries only in-frame clones and drops some. This sample has 120,000 or so clones, with roughly 77% found just once. This TCR was sampled from a man aged 40-50 years with glioma. This chain links TRBV9 with TRBJ2-1; 9 nucleotides agree with TRBD2. The specimen was PBMCs, collected from a glioma patient whose treatment included an IDH1 peptide vaccine. CDR3 sequence reads: CASSVSSAGGPGNEQFF. The DNA for the CDR3 is TGTGCCAGCAGCGTATCCTCGGCGGGAGGGCCGGGAAATGAGCAGTTCTTC.